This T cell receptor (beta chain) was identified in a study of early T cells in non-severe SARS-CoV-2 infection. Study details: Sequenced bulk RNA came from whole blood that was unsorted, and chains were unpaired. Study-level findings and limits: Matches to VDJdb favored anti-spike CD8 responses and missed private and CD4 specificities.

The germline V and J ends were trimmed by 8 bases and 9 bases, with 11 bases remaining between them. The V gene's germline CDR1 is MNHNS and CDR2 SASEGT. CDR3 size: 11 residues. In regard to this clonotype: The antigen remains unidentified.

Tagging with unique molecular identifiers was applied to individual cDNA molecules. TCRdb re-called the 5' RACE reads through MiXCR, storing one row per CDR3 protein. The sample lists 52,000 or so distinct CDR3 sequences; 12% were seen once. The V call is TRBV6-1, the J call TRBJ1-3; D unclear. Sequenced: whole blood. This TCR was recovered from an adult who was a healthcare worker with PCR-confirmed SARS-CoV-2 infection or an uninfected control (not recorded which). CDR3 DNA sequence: TGTGCCAGCGGAACCCTTCCCACCATATATTTT. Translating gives CASGTLPTIYF.